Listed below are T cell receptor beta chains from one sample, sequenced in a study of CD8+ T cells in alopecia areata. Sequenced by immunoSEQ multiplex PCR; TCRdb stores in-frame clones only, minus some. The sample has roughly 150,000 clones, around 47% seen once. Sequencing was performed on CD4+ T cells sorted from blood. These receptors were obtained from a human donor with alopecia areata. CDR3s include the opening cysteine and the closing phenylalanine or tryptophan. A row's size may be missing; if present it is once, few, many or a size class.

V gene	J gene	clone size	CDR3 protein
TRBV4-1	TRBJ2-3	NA	CASSQSFSTDTQYF
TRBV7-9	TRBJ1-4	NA	CASSLQGSEKLFF
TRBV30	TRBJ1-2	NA	CAWTQVAYGYTF
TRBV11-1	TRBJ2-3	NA	CASSLSPGADTQYF
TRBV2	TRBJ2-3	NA	CASSEAGGTAQYF
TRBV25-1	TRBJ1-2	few	CASSELVSYGYTF
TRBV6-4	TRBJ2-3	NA	CASSDGPRSPRYF
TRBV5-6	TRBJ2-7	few	CASSHPGQSYEQYF
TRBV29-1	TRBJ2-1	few	CSVESGKSYNEQFF
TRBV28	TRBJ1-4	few	CASGQGVTNEKLFF
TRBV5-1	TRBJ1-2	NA	CASSLATVGHGYGYTF
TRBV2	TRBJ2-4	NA	CASSPTWMKNIQYF
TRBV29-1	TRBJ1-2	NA	CSVEDAYGYTF
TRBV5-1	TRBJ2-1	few	CASSAQTGNNEQFF
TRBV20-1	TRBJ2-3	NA	CSVPSVDTRYF
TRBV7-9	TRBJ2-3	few	CASSLVGTTDTQYF
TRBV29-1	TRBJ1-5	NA	CSVETGPNQPQHF
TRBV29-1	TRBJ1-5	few	CSVGAVNQPQHF
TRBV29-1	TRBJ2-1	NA	CSVEDLTSGYPFHPEQFF
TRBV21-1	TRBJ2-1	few	CASSKASGYNEQFF
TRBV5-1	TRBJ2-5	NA	CATVRGDQRQETQYF
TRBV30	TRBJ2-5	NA	CAWGTFSQTLPQETQYF
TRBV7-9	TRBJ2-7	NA	CASSLTFSRTGLGEQYF
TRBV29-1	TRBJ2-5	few	CSAWVAGGETQYF
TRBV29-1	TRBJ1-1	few	CSVDLGGRAEAFF
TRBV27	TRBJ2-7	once	CASSLLSGYEQYF
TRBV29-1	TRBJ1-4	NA	CSVEGGEGAGEKLFF
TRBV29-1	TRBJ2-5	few	CSGKGQGEETQYF
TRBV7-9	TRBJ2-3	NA	CASTSWGTDTQYF
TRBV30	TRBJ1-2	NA	CAWSGGGYGYTF
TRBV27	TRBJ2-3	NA	CASSFTGGSPITDTQYF
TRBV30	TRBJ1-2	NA	CAWTLLGANYGYTF
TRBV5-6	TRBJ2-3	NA	CASSAGNTQYF
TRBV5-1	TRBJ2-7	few	CASSSGSHEQYF
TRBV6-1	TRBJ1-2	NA	CASSVEGRGYTF
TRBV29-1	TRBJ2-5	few	CSVELAGVETQYF
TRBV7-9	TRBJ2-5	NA	CASSLGTAPSGETQYF
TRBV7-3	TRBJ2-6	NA	CASSTQGMEGANVLTF
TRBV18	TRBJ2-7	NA	CASSFYPGNWIEQYF
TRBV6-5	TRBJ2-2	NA	CASSYSTANTGELFF
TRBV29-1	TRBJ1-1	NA	CSVALRDTEAFF
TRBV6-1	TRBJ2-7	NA	CASTDRGKDSGSGTF
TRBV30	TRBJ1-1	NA	CAWRQGLNTEAFF
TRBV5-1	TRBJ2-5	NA	CASSLAAQETQYF
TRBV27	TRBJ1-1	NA	CASRGQGYTEAFF
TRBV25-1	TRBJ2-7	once	CASSGTGPRYF